These 5 T cell receptor beta chains were sequenced from one sample in a study of blood T cell repertoires in COVID-19. Repertoires were generated with immunoSEQ multiplex PCR, while TCRdb's copy carries only in-frame clones and drops some. The sample consists of hundreds of thousands of clones, roughly nine tenths of them appearing once. The specimen sequenced was peripheral blood. All receptors derive from a woman between 25 and 40 years old with COVID-19, enrolled during active disease.

V gene TRBV5-5 combines with J gene TRBJ1-2; 7 bases fit TRBD1. Germline CDR1 reads SGHKS; CDR2 reads YYEKEE (reference sequence). V shed 1 base, J shed 6 bases, and the junction held 6 bases outside the gene matches. The CDR3 has 14 residues. CDR3 amino acids: CASSLRAGGDGYTF. Here the CDR3 DNA reads TGTGCCAGCAGCTTGAGGGCAGGGGGAGATGGCTACACCTTC.

The rearrangement uses TRBV5-6 and TRBJ2-2; 10 nucleotides line up with TRBD2. Trimming removed 0 bases from V and 0 bases from J; junction bases left unmatched: 2. Germline values: CDR1 SGHDT, CDR2 YYEEEE. The CDR3 extends over 17 amino acids. Here the CDR3 DNA reads TGTGCCAGCAGCTTGGCTAGCGGGGGAGCGAACACCGGGGAGCTGTTTTTT. It yields the protein CASSLASGGANTGELFF.

This rearrangement joins TRBV11-1 to TRBJ2-7; 9 nucleotides line up with TRBD2. The germline CDR1 and CDR2 sequences are SGHAT and FQDESV (reference sequence). With 3 bases clipped from V and 4 bases from J, the junction kept 7 bases outside the gene matches. The CDR3 contains 15 residues. This chain's CDR3 is CASSFSGLAGYEQYF. The CDR3 DNA reads as TGTGCCAGCAGCTTTTCCGGGCTAGCGGGGTACGAGCAGTACTTC.

This clone was counted ten times or more. The chain recombines TRBV21-1 with TRBJ2-2; the table names TRBD1, a call not compared with the DNA. TRBV21-1 is an annotated pseudogene. The CDR3 sequence is 17 residues long. CDR3 sequence: CASSQKNDRGSTGELFF. In DNA form, the CDR3 reads TGTGCCAGCAGCCAAAAGAACGACAGGGGCAGCACCGGGGAGCTGTTTTTT.

The CDR3: CAWSRRADTEAFF. The CDR3, as DNA: TGTGCCTGGAGTAGGAGGGCGGACACTGAAGCTTTCTTT. V gene TRBV30 combines with J gene TRBJ1-1; no reliable D call. This CDR3 contains 13 residues. Germline V lookup: CDR1 GTSNPN, CDR2 SVGIG (reference sequence). Trimming removed 2 bases at V and 3 bases at J, with 10 bases between.